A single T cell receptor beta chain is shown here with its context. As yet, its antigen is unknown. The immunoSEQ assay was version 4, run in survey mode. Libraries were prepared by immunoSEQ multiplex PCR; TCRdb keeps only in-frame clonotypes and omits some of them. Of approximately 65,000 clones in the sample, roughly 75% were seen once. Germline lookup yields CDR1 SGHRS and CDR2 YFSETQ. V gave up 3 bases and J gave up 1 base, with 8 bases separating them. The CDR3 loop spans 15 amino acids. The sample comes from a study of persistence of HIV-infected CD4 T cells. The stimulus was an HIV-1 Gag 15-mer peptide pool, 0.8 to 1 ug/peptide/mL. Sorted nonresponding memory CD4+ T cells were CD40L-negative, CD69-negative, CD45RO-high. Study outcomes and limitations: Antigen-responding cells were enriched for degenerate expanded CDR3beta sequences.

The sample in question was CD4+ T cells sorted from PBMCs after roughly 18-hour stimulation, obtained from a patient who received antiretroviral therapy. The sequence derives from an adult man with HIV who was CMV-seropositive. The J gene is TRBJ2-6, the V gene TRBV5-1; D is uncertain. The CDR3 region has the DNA TGCGCCAGCAGCTCGACACATTCTGGGGCCAACGTCCTGACTTTC. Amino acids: CASSSTHSGANVLTF.